The clone carrying this T cell receptor beta chain came up once. Authors' data handling: Amplified reference gene primers provided the basis for estimating nucleated cell counts. This table comes from immunoSEQ multiplex PCR, and its TCRdb copy is limited to in-frame clones, with some not included. Clone size and the V and J calls come from that table; the DNA yielded D and trimming. The sample includes about 120,000 clones, roughly 76% seen only once; the top ten take about 10%. The sample is drawn from a study of blood T cell repertoires in COVID-19. In the study overall: Sites in the United States, Italy and Spain provided acute and convalescent COVID-19 samples. PBMCs, B-cell-depleted T cells, or T cells were the source of the cDNA or gDNA that made up the material.

The V gene lost 2 bases and the J gene lost 5 bases, with 15 bases spanning the gap. This CDR3 contains 15 residues. CDR1 is MNHEY and CDR2 is SMNVEV in the germline V gene (reference sequence). Source material: peripheral blood. The clonotype comes from a human donor in a cohort sampled during active COVID-19. The rearrangement links TRBV27 to TRBJ2-5; D unresolved. The CDR3 DNA is TGTGCCAGCAGTTTAGGCCAGAAATTGATGGAGACCCAGTACTTC. Encoded protein: CASSLGQKLMETQYF.